The rows below give T cell receptor beta chains drawn from one sample of a study of graft-versus-host responses after intestinal transplantation. Here immunoSEQ multiplex PCR was the method, and the copy in TCRdb shows in-frame clones only, minus some. Here the sample spans 3,000 to 3,500 clones, under 35% being singletons. Here the sequenced sample was alloreactive CD4+ T cells from a mixed lymphocyte reaction culture, taken before transplantation. The receptor source for this set is a human patient who was an organ donor for intestinal transplantation. CDR3s leave out the opening cysteine and the closing phenylalanine or tryptophan. Fields, in order: J gene, V gene, CDR3 protein.

>TRBJ2-2|TRBV18
ASSPVISGELF
>TRBJ1-5|TRBV2
ASNGQGAGQPQH
>TRBJ1-5|TRBV5-8
ASSFGTDYSNQPQH
>TRBJ1-1|TRBV5-4
ASSPIFVTGETEAF
>TRBJ2-2|TRBV2
ASAVGWSAGELF
>TRBJ1-1|TRBV7-2
ASSLVRGATTEAF
>TRBJ1-6|TRBV11-3
ASSRRDSNSPLH
>TRBJ1-2|TRBV5-1
ASSRNRQGALDGYT
>TRBJ2-5|TRBV4-1
ASSHPQGFGETQY
>TRBJ1-1|TRBV28
ASSLPWAANTEAF
>TRBJ1-2|TRBV5-1
ASSLYGTGGVDPYGYT
>TRBJ2-5|TRBV7-2
ASSMGQSGETQY
>TRBJ1-5|TRBV18
ASSLLGQPQH
>TRBJ1-1|TRBV18
ASSLSGGTEAF
>TRBJ2-2|TRBV5-1
ASSLASFNTGELF
>TRBJ1-2|TRBV18
ASSPNTGGDGYT
>TRBJ2-2|TRBV5-6
ASSTLTPGGPSGELF
>TRBJ2-2|TRBV14
ASSRLGTSPGELF
>TRBJ2-5|TRBV28
AAEDRDQETQY
>TRBJ1-6|TRBV7-2
ASSPTGGSSPLH
>TRBJ1-5|TRBV6-1
ASNNQPQH
>TRBJ1-2|TRBV19
ASSRCRANRKTYGYT
>TRBJ1-2|TRBV7-3
ASSLDRELGYT
>TRBJ2-2|TRBV5-6
ASSLAHTGELF
>TRBJ2-3|TRBV11-3
ASSPTTDTQY
>TRBJ1-1|TRBV19
ASSSGQGPEAF
>TRBJ2-3|TRBV7-9
ASSLVADTQY
>TRBJ2-3|TRBV5-8
ASTLAGVTDTQY
>TRBJ2-7|TRBV5-5
ASTFGTGGYEQY
>TRBJ1-2|TRBV23-1
ASSQSNQGNYGYT
>TRBJ2-3|TRBV5-6
ASSSEFSTDTQY
>TRBJ2-7|TRBV7-3
ASSLQQSYEQY
>TRBJ1-2|TRBV28
ASSLGTGLYGYT
>TRBJ1-1|TRBV28
ASSRGQQAF
>TRBJ1-1|TRBV5-4
ASSLEPYRTEAF
>TRBJ2-1|TRBV5-4
ASSLGVGTYNEQF
>TRBJ2-5|TRBV2
ASSEILRQETQY
>TRBJ1-4|TRBV25-1
ASREGPGEKLF
>TRBJ1-2|TRBV10-1
ASSVGGNSLTYGYT
>TRBJ2-5|TRBV28
ASSSPDGAQETQY